The next 16 T cell receptor beta chains were all read from a single sample in a study of T-cell reconstitution after alpha-beta-depleted transplantation in children. Unique molecular identifiers were incorporated during preparation of the TCRbeta library. TCRdb re-called the PCR reads with MiXCR, one entry per CDR3 protein. Of just under 550,000 distinct CDR3 sequences listed, about 18% were seen once; the top ten hold 3.3%. Sequencing was performed on PBMCs from the stem cell graft donor, taken from the stem cell graft. These receptors were obtained from a human donor who donated a stem cell graft to a child with acute lymphoblastic leukemia.

This clonotype occurred a few times. The V and J genes are TRBV9 and TRBJ2-2; TRBD1 aligns across 7 bases. Germline CDR1 and CDR2: SGDLS and YYNGEE. The CDR3 has 16 amino acids. The ends lost 5 bases at V and 1 base at J; junction bases unmatched: 8. This CDR3 is CASRATGVWNTGELFF. The DNA of the CDR3 is TGTGCCAGCAGAGCCACAGGGGTGTGGAACACCGGGGAGCTGTTTTTT.

This rearrangement joins TRBV13 to TRBJ1-5; D gene unclear. This CDR3 region has 16 residues. V was trimmed by 5 bases and J by 8 bases, leaving 22 bases between them. Germline assignment: CDR1 PRHDT and CDR2 FYEKMQ (reference sequence). This CDR3 reads CASSLGSGWSAEPQHF. The CDR3 DNA is TGTGCCAGCAGCCTCGGGTCCGGCTGGTCTGCAGAGCCCCAGCATTTT.

The chain is built from TRBV12-3 or TRBV12-4 and TRBJ2-5, with D perhaps TRBD1 or TRBD2 (5 bases each). V lost 5 bases, J lost 1 base, and 11 bases lay in between. The CDR3 is 14 amino acids. CDR3 in DNA: TGTGCCAGCAGTCTCACGGGGCTCCAAGAGACCCAGTACTTC. Amino acid sequence: CASSLTGLQETQYF.

This clonotype was counted many times. This rearrangement joins TRBV29-1 to TRBJ1-1; D not resolved. With 4 bases removed from V and 7 bases from J, the gap between germline ends came to 10 bases. The CDR3 is made up of 11 amino acids. Germline loops: CDR1 SQVTM, CDR2 ANQGSEA. This chain's CDR3 is CSVVILFEAFF. The CDR3 DNA sequence: TGCAGCGTTGTGATTTTATTTGAAGCTTTCTTT.

As DNA, the CDR3 is TGTGCCAGCAGCTTGTACAGCATGAACACTGAAGCTTTCTTT. Translation gives CASSLYSMNTEAFF. J is TRBJ1-1 and V is TRBV5-6, with D hard to call. Germline CDR1 is SGHDT and CDR2 is YYEEEE. V shed 1 base and J shed 0 bases, with 7 bases lying between them. The CDR3 is made up of 14 amino acids.

In its sample, this clonotype was seen many times. The chain uses TRBV12-3 or TRBV12-4 and TRBJ2-2; D is undetermined. Trimming took 5 bases from V and 0 from J, leaving 7 bases between them. The CDR3 has 14 residues. CDR3 region: CASSPRPNTGELFF. CDR3 nucleotide sequence: TGTGCCAGCAGTCCCAGACCGAACACCGGGGAGCTGTTTTTT.

This clonotype was counted many times. The chain links TRBV12-3 or TRBV12-4 to TRBJ2-3; TRBD1 matches 9 bases. The CDR3 consists of 15 residues. V gave up 6 bases and J gave up 3 bases; unmatched junction bases: 7. Written as DNA, the CDR3 is TGTGCCAGCAGAGACAGGGGGAGGGGGACAGATACGCAGTATTTT. Translation gives CASRDRGRGTDTQYF.

This clonotype turned up a few times. V and J are TRBV24-1 and TRBJ1-1; D call uncertain. V was shortened by 7 bases and J by 1 base, with 9 bases between the two germline ends. This CDR3 is 13 amino acids long. The germline V gene encodes CDR1 KGHDR and CDR2 SFDVKD. In nucleotides, the CDR3 is TGTGCCACCAGATTACAAGAGAACACTGAAGCTTTCTTT. Residues: CATRLQENTEAFF.

The J gene is TRBJ2-7, the V gene TRBV5-1; 9 nucleotides line up with TRBD1. CDR1 is SGHRS, CDR2 YFSETQ, per germline. The trim removed 3 bases at V and 7 bases at J, leaving 8 bases unmatched. The CDR3 sequence is 14 residues long. In DNA form, the CDR3 reads TGCGCCAGCAGCTACTTACAGGGGGCGGGAGAGCAGTACTTC. The encoded protein is CASSYLQGAGEQYF.

Only a few counts were recorded for this clonotype. The DNA of the CDR3 is TGCGCCAGCAGCTCGGACTGGGGTGGGTACGAGCAGTACTTC. Translated, it gives CASSSDWGGYEQYF. V usage is TRBV5-1 and J usage is TRBJ2-7, with D possibly matching TRBD2 (5 bases). V was trimmed by 3 bases and J by 4 bases, leaving 14 bases between them. Germline V gene data show CDR1 as SGHRS and CDR2 as YFSETQ. This CDR3 region has 14 residues. The full variable domain, rest sourced from reference TRBV5-1 and TRBJ2-7, is KAGVTQTPRYLIKTRGQQVTLSCSPISGHRSVSWYQQTPGQGLQFLFEYFSETQRNKGNFPGRFSGRQFSNSRSEMNVSTLELGDSALYLCASSSDWGGYEQYFGPGTRLTVT.

V gene TRBV5-1 combines with J gene TRBJ2-2; D gene ambiguous. CDR1 is SGHRS and CDR2 is YFSETQ in the germline V gene. This CDR3 contains 12 residues. Trimming left V 2 bases short and J 8 bases short, with 7 bases between. CDR3 nucleotides: TGCGCCAGCAGCTTCCGGGCTGGGGAGCTGTTTTTT. As protein: CASSFRAGELFF.

V and J are TRBV25-1 and TRBJ2-5, with D perhaps matching TRBD1 (5 bases). With 5 bases removed from V and 4 bases from J, the gap between germline ends came to 17 bases. The CDR3 is 15 amino acids. Per the germline V gene, CDR1 is MGHDK and CDR2 is SYGVNS. The CDR3 DNA follows: TGTGCCAGCAGTCCCCCCTCAGGGCTTGGAGAGACCCAGTACTTC. It is translated as CASSPPSGLGETQYF.

The V gene is TRBV6-5, the J gene TRBJ1-5, with D perhaps matching TRBD1 (6 bases). With 0 bases removed from V and 5 bases from J, the gap between germline ends came to 11 bases. Looked up from germline, CDR1 is MNHEY and CDR2 is SVGAGI. This CDR3 region has 15 residues. The CDR3 nucleotides are TGTGCCAGCAGTTACTCAGGACAGTCCCATCAGCCCCAGCATTTT. Protein sequence: CASSYSGQSHQPQHF.

This chain connects TRBV5-1 to TRBJ1-2; 7 bases are a match to TRBD1. The CDR3 covers 14 residues. J lost 2 bases, V lost 4 bases, and 5 bases had no gene match. Per the germline V gene, CDR1 is SGHRS and CDR2 is YFSETQ. The CDR3 here is CASSSNRGNYGYTF. The CDR3 bases are TGCGCCAGCAGCAGCAACAGGGGAAACTATGGCTACACCTTC.

The chain links TRBV6-1 to TRBJ1-3; D not resolved. V lost 5 bases and J 4 bases, leaving 9 bases between the germline ends. This CDR3 contains 13 residues. Germline CDR1 and CDR2: MNHNS and SASEGT. CDR3 loop: CASSTPRGNTIYF. Here the CDR3 DNA reads TGTGCCAGCAGTACCCCCCGGGGAAACACCATATATTTT.

J is TRBJ2-7 and V is TRBV18, with 7 bases that match TRBD2. The J segment lost 2 bases and the V segment lost 6 bases, leaving 7 bases of the junction unmatched. CDR1 and CDR2 (germline): KGHSH, LQKENI. This CDR3 has 14 amino acids. The CDR3 spells CASSAEGRAYEQYF. CDR3 DNA: TGTGCCAGCTCGGCGGAGGGGAGGGCCTACGAGCAGTACTTC.